These T cell receptor beta chains were read from a single sample in a study of glioma-infiltrating T cells. TCRdb reprocessed the multiplex PCR reads with MiXCR, giving one entry per CDR3 protein. The table records roughly 200,000 distinct CDR3 sequences, over 25% of them present only once. The specimen sequenced was glioma tissue, nonneoplastic brain tissue, or PBMCs (not recorded which). All receptors come from a human donor with low-grade glioma or glioblastoma, undergoing nonglioma brain surgery, or in good health (not recorded which). CDR3s include the opening cysteine and the closing phenylalanine or tryptophan. Fields, in order: CDR3 length, D gene, V gene, J gene, CDR3 protein. D genes are given only for firm matches.

len: 17; d_gene: -; v_gene: TRBV4-1; j_gene: TRBJ1-3; CDR3aa: CASSQVPRGSSGNTIYF
len: 14; d_gene: -; v_gene: TRBV20-1; j_gene: TRBJ1-2; CDR3aa: CSARDRRDGYGYTF
len: 16; d_gene: -; v_gene: TRBV7-2; j_gene: TRBJ2-2; CDR3aa: CASSLEAGTNTGELFF
len: 12; d_gene: -; v_gene: TRBV20-1; j_gene: TRBJ2-7; CDR3aa: CSATSGSAEQYF
len: 15; d_gene: TRBD2; v_gene: TRBV6-1; j_gene: TRBJ2-5; CDR3aa: CASSRGLASRETQYF
len: 18; d_gene: -; v_gene: TRBV6-1; j_gene: TRBJ2-3; CDR3aa: CASSKTLFGLSSTDTQYF
len: 14; d_gene: TRBD2; v_gene: TRBV11-1; j_gene: TRBJ2-3; CDR3aa: CASSRGLAPDTQYF
len: 13; d_gene: -; v_gene: TRBV18; j_gene: TRBJ1-1; CDR3aa: CASSPIAATEAFF
len: 14; d_gene: -; v_gene: TRBV5-1; j_gene: TRBJ2-4; CDR3aa: CASSLGSGQNIQYF
len: 15; d_gene: TRBD1; v_gene: TRBV24-1; j_gene: TRBJ2-3; CDR3aa: CATSDGTGATDTQYF
len: 16; d_gene: TRBD1; v_gene: TRBV6-1; j_gene: TRBJ1-1; CDR3aa: CASTTGGAGIVAEAFF
len: 16; d_gene: -; v_gene: TRBV9; j_gene: TRBJ2-3; CDR3aa: CASSLRGAPSTDTQYF
len: 15; d_gene: -; v_gene: TRBV20-1; j_gene: TRBJ1-6; CDR3aa: CSASTESSYNSPLHF
len: 15; d_gene: -; v_gene: TRBV28; j_gene: TRBJ1-2; CDR3aa: CASSSEQGIGVGYTF
len: 15; d_gene: TRBD2; v_gene: TRBV27; j_gene: TRBJ2-1; CDR3aa: CASSPWTSGSDEQFF
len: 15; d_gene: -; v_gene: TRBV6-1; j_gene: TRBJ2-1; CDR3aa: CASSEEWVSYNEQFF
len: 12; d_gene: -; v_gene: TRBV24-1; j_gene: TRBJ2-1; CDR3aa: CATSDLETPQFF
len: 13; d_gene: -; v_gene: TRBV3-1; j_gene: TRBJ1-5; CDR3aa: CASSSTSGGPQHF
len: 17; d_gene: -; v_gene: TRBV12-3/TRBV12-4; j_gene: TRBJ2-2; CDR3aa: CASNQPSATTNTGELFF
len: 14; d_gene: -; v_gene: TRBV12-3/TRBV12-4; j_gene: TRBJ2-5; CDR3aa: CASSPRGGKETQYF
len: 14; d_gene: -; v_gene: TRBV4-3; j_gene: TRBJ1-1; CDR3aa: CASSGGLRNTEAFF
len: 16; d_gene: -; v_gene: TRBV6-5; j_gene: TRBJ1-2; CDR3aa: CASSYSRHGTNYGYTF
len: 14; d_gene: -; v_gene: TRBV12-3/TRBV12-4; j_gene: TRBJ2-2; CDR3aa: CASSPGTFRGELFF
len: 13; d_gene: -; v_gene: TRBV27; j_gene: TRBJ1-1; CDR3aa: CASSLDSYTEAFF
len: 14; d_gene: -; v_gene: TRBV5-1; j_gene: TRBJ2-3; CDR3aa: CASSLDQGADTQYF
len: 14; d_gene: TRBD1; v_gene: TRBV12-3/TRBV12-4; j_gene: TRBJ2-3; CDR3aa: CASSRTGSTDTQYF
len: 11; d_gene: -; v_gene: TRBV30; j_gene: TRBJ1-1; CDR3aa: CAWSVLKAAFF
len: 16; d_gene: TRBD2; v_gene: TRBV20-1; j_gene: TRBJ2-7; CDR3aa: CSAIEIAGEFAYEQYF
len: 16; d_gene: TRBD2; v_gene: TRBV7-2; j_gene: TRBJ2-3; CDR3aa: CASSLRLAVVADTQYF
len: 14; d_gene: -; v_gene: TRBV7-3; j_gene: TRBJ2-7; CDR3aa: CASSLSADADEQYF
len: 15; d_gene: TRBD2; v_gene: TRBV24-1; j_gene: TRBJ2-7; CDR3aa: CATSDTGVSGKEKYF
len: 14; d_gene: -; v_gene: TRBV20-1; j_gene: TRBJ2-1; CDR3aa: CSAKARVGRDEQFF
len: 14; d_gene: -; v_gene: TRBV5-8; j_gene: TRBJ2-5; CDR3aa: CASSLQGGTETQYF
len: 13; d_gene: -; v_gene: TRBV2; j_gene: TRBJ1-5; CDR3aa: CASSEGRNQPQHF
len: 15; d_gene: TRBD1; v_gene: TRBV6-1; j_gene: TRBJ2-5; CDR3aa: CASSRQGIKMETQYF
len: 14; d_gene: -; v_gene: TRBV20-1; j_gene: TRBJ2-5; CDR3aa: CSALFISVQETQYF
len: 14; d_gene: -; v_gene: TRBV20-1; j_gene: TRBJ1-1; CDR3aa: CSARGAGIVAEAFF
len: 15; d_gene: TRBD2; v_gene: TRBV4-3; j_gene: TRBJ2-7; CDR3aa: CASSQVRGSRYEQYF
len: 15; d_gene: -; v_gene: TRBV20-1; j_gene: TRBJ2-3; CDR3aa: CSARDRERNTDTQYF
len: 14; d_gene: -; v_gene: TRBV7-7; j_gene: TRBJ2-5; CDR3aa: CASSPDMRVETQYF
len: 16; d_gene: -; v_gene: TRBV19; j_gene: TRBJ1-5; CDR3aa: CASRLGGLGSNQPQHF
len: 13; d_gene: TRBD2; v_gene: TRBV19; j_gene: TRBJ2-7; CDR3aa: CASSQGTIYEQYF
len: 14; d_gene: TRBD2; v_gene: TRBV6-1; j_gene: TRBJ2-1; CDR3aa: CASRLAVSYNEQFF
len: 16; d_gene: -; v_gene: TRBV6-1; j_gene: TRBJ2-7; CDR3aa: CASSKVGGMGGDEQYF
len: 16; d_gene: TRBD2; v_gene: TRBV20-1; j_gene: TRBJ2-1; CDR3aa: CSARDRAGALTIEQFF
len: 16; d_gene: -; v_gene: TRBV7-8; j_gene: TRBJ2-3; CDR3aa: CASSLFVTGHTDTQYF
len: 12; d_gene: -; v_gene: TRBV28; j_gene: TRBJ1-5; CDR3aa: CASNTGSQPQHF
len: 16; d_gene: TRBD1; v_gene: TRBV9; j_gene: TRBJ2-5; CDR3aa: CASSDRTGPGQETQYF
len: 15; d_gene: TRBD1; v_gene: TRBV6-1; j_gene: TRBJ1-1; CDR3aa: CASSDLQGMNTEAFF
len: 16; d_gene: TRBD2; v_gene: TRBV2; j_gene: TRBJ2-7; CDR3aa: CASSGGASGSGYEQYF
len: 15; d_gene: TRBD2; v_gene: TRBV10-3; j_gene: TRBJ2-7; CDR3aa: CAISETAGDYYEQYF
len: 15; d_gene: -; v_gene: TRBV10-3; j_gene: TRBJ2-3; CDR3aa: CAISDPTGGPDTQYF
len: 15; d_gene: TRBD2; v_gene: TRBV2; j_gene: TRBJ2-1; CDR3aa: CASTRASGRADEQFF